The present T cell receptor (beta chain) was sequenced within a study of T cell responses to AZD1222 COVID-19 vaccine. The protocol was immunoSEQ multiplex PCR, while the TCRdb copy is restricted to in-frame clones and leaves out a portion. The sample contains about 70,000 clones, approximately 81% of which appear only once. Sequenced here: peripheral blood, sampled on day 0 of AZD1222 vaccination. The sequence was collected from an adult in good health.

CDR3 DNA sequence: TGTGCCAGTAGGAATTGGCACAGGGCGGACACCGGGGAGCTGTTTTTT. As protein: CASRNWHRADTGELFF. The chain is built from TRBV19 and TRBJ2-2; D possibly corresponds to TRBD1 (6 bases). The CDR3 covers 16 residues. Trimming shortened V by 6 bases and J by 3 bases, and 17 bases separated the two germline ends. CDR1 is LNHDA and CDR2 is SQIVND in the germline V gene (reference sequence). Drawing the rest from reference TRBV19 and TRBJ2-2, the complete variable domain is DGGITQSPKYLFRKEGQNVTLSCEQNLNHDAMYWYRQDPGQGLRLIYYSQIVNDFQKGDIAEGYSVSREKKESFPLTVTSAQKNPTAFYLCASRNWHRADTGELFFGEGSRLTVL.